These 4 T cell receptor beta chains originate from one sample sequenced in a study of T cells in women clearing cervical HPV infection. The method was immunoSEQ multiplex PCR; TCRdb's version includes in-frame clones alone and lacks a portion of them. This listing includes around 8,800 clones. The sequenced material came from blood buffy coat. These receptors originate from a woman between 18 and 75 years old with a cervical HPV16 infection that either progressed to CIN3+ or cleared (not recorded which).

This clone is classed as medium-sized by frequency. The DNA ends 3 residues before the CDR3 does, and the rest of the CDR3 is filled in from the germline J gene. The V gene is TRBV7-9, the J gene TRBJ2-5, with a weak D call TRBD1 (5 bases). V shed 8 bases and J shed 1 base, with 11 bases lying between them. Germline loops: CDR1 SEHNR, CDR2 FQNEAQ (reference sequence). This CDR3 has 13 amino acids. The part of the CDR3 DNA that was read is TGTGCCAGCCTGACGACAGTCCAAGAGACC. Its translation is CASLTTVQET. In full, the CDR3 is CASLTTVQETQYF.

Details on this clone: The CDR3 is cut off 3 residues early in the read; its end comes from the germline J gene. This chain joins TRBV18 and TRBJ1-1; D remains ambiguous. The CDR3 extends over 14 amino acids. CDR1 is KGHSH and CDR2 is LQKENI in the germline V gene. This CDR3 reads CASSPYLAQETAFF. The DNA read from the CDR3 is TGTGCCAGCTCACCCTACCTAGCCCAAGAGACA.

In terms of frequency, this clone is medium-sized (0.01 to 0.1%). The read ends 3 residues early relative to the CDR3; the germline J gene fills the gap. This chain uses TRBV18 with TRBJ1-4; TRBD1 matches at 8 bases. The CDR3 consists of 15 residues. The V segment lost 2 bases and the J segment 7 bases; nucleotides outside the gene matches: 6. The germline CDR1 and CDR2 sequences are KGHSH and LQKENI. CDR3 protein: CASSPTTGGGEKLFF. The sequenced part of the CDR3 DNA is TGTGCCAGCTCACCAACCACAGGGGGTGGTGAAAAA.

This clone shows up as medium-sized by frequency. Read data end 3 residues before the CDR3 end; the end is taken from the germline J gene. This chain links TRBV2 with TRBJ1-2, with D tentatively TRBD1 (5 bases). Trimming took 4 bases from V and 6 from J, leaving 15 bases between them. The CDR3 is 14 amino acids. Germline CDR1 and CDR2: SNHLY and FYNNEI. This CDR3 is CASSVMGRVDGYTF. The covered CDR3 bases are TGTGCCAGCAGTGTGATGGGGCGCGTAGATGGC.